A single sample is the source of the 8 T cell receptor beta chains below, sequenced in a study of shared clonotypes between healthy human individuals. Positive CCR7 selection of CD45RO-negative cells yielded the naive CD8 cells, and terminally differentiated effector memory CD45RA+ cells were excluded. Sequenced by immunoSEQ multiplex PCR; TCRdb stores in-frame clones only, minus some. In the table there are about 2.2 million clones, about 93% of which are singletons. Sequenced material: naive CD8+ T cells from PBMCs. These receptors were collected from a young man in good health. Some clones in this sample may be carry-over from other donors' samples.

Note on this clone: A much larger clone sits a single nucleotide away, making a read error possible. Additional DNA sequences in this sample encode the identical CDR3. The gene calls are TRBV5-1 and TRBJ1-1; D uncertain. V was shortened by 0 bases and J by 6 bases, with 3 bases between the two germline ends. This CDR3 region has 11 residues. In germline, CDR1 is SGHRS, CDR2 YFSETQ. CDR3 residues: CASSLGPEAFF. CDR3 nucleotides: TGCGCCAGCAGCTTGGGCCCTGAAGCTTTCTTT.

The V and J genes are TRBV6-1 and TRBJ1-3; D is unclear. Trimming took off 3 bases at V and 3 bases at J, with 18 bases between the two ends. This CDR3 region has 17 residues. From germline, CDR1 is MNHNS and CDR2 SASEGT. The CDR3 loop is CASSERRYGPFGNTIYF. In DNA, the CDR3 is TGTGCCAGCAGTGAGCGGCGTTACGGGCCATTTGGAAACACCATATATTTT.

The chain couples TRBV6-5 to TRBJ2-1; D might be TRBD1 (6 bases). V gave up 4 bases and J gave up 2 bases, with 15 bases separating them. This CDR3 contains 16 residues. Looked up from germline, CDR1 is MNHEY and CDR2 is SVGAGI. CDR3 nucleotides: TGTGCCAGCAGTTCCCTCCCAGGGGACCCCTACAATGAGCAGTTCTTC. Its translation is CASSSLPGDPYNEQFF.

V and J are TRBV13 and TRBJ2-7; D gene uncertain. The CDR3 spans 11 residues. Germline CDR1 and CDR2: PRHDT and FYEKMQ (reference sequence). V gave up 5 bases and J gave up 5 bases, with 7 bases separating them. CDR3 in amino acids: CASSAGDEQYF. The CDR3 DNA follows: TGTGCCAGCAGCGCCGGAGACGAGCAGTACTTC.

The J gene is TRBJ1-1, the V gene TRBV15, with D unresolved. The V end was cut by 5 bases, the J end by 8 bases, with 15 bases between. Germline CDR1 is LNHNV and CDR2 is YYDKDF (reference sequence). The length of the CDR3 is 13 residues. CDR3 sequence: CATSFYRLAEAFF. The CDR3 DNA reads TGTGCCACCAGCTTCTATCGGCTGGCGGAAGCTTTCTTT.

This rearrangement joins TRBV10-3 to TRBJ2-4; D tentatively fits TRBD1 or TRBD2 (5 bases each). Germline CDR1 ENHRY, CDR2 SYGVKD. The CDR3 has 11 amino acids. Deletions cut 10 bases from V and 8 bases from J, with 12 bases between. The CDR3 sequence is CATRDVDIQYF. The CDR3 DNA is TGTGCCACCAGGGACGTGGACATTCAGTACTTC.

This clone was observed once. CDR3 DNA sequence: TGTGCCAGCAGTTTTGCGTCGGCCTACTACGAGCAGTACTTC. This gives the protein CASSFASAYYEQYF. The chain recombines TRBV27 with TRBJ2-7; no reliable D call. V lost 3 bases and J 3 bases, leaving 12 bases between the germline ends. The germline V gene encodes CDR1 MNHEY and CDR2 SMNVEV (reference sequence). The CDR3 contains 14 residues.

The chain combines TRBV6-5 with TRBJ1-5; D unresolved. Germline V lookup: CDR1 MNHEY, CDR2 SVGAGI. Trimming took off 2 bases at V and 9 bases at J, with 17 bases between the two ends. The CDR3 runs 15 residues. The CDR3 loop is CASSYGMGSHLPQHF. CDR3 in DNA: TGTGCCAGCAGTTACGGTATGGGGTCCCATCTGCCCCAGCATTTT.